This T cell receptor beta chain was sequenced during a study of blood T cell repertoires in COVID-19. Across the study: T cells, B-cell-depleted T cells, or PBMCs provided the cDNA or gDNA that served as material.

Losses at the gene ends were 0 bases for V and 0 bases for J; bases not matched to a gene: 7. Germline V CDR1 and CDR2: SQVTM, ANQGSEA. The CDR3 length is 16 residues. Methods used by the authors: Using reference gene primer amplification, nucleated cell counts were estimated. Repertoires were generated with immunoSEQ multiplex PCR, while TCRdb's copy carries only in-frame clones and drops some. The DNA gave D and trimming, while V, J and clone size come from that table. The table records approximately 280,000 clones, 70% to 90% of them present only once. The chain uses TRBV29-1 and TRBJ1-2, with 7 bases lining up with TRBD1. Material for sequencing was peripheral blood. The TCR originated in a woman aged 30 to 39 who had recovered from COVID-19. The CDR3 nucleotides read TGCAGCGTTGAAGATTTTACGACAGGGACTAACTATGGCTACACCTTC. It encodes CSVEDFTTGTNYGYTF.